This TCR beta chain emerged from a study of shared clonotypes between healthy human individuals. Study-level results: Clonotype sharing among donors, it was expected, would be affected by sequencing depth. Several donors showed sharing of about 4.7% of naive CD4 clonotypes.

In the case of this clone: Its antigen remains unidentified.

The germline V gene has CDR1 GTSNPN and CDR2 SVGIG (reference sequence). This CDR3 is built from 15 residues. After removal of 2 bases from V and 0 bases from J, the junction contained 2 bases not matched to a gene. The input for sorted-subset replicate PCRs was around 210 ng DNA, 30,000 or so T cell genomes. Here immunoSEQ multiplex PCR was the method, and the copy in TCRdb shows in-frame clones only, minus some. Of about 800,000 clones detected, 96% appear once; the ten largest clones hold around 0.25%. Terminally differentiated effector memory CD45RA+ cells were excluded by CCR7 positive selection of CD45RO-negative cells.

Sequencing was done on a sample of naive CD8+ T cells sorted from blood. The V gene is TRBV30, the J gene TRBJ1-5, with 9 bases fitting TRBD1. The source is a man aged 30 to 39 in good health. CDR3 nucleotide sequence: TGTGCCTGGAGTACGGGACAGGGTAGCAATCAGCCCCAGCATTTT. Translated: CAWSTGQGSNQPQHF.